The 29 T cell receptor beta chains below were found in one sample sequenced in a study of shared clonotypes between healthy human individuals. TCRdb's table, derived via immunoSEQ multiplex PCR, lists solely in-frame clones and lacks some. Here the sample spans just over 2,000,000 clones, 85% to 95% being singletons. Sequencing was carried out using naive CD4+ T cells sorted from blood. Subset: CD45RA+ positively selected. The source is a man aged 18 to 30 in good health.

To note about this clone: Distinct nucleotide sequences in the sample also encode this CDR3. The chain joins TRBV19 to TRBJ1-2; D call uncertain. Per germline, CDR1 LNHDA and CDR2 SQIVND (reference sequence). Trimming left V 2 bases short and J 1 base short, with 5 bases between. The CDR3 runs to 13 residues. As DNA, the CDR3 is TGTGCCAGTAGTATAATCGGTAACTATGGCTACACCTTC. Translation: CASSIIGNYGYTF.

J is TRBJ2-7 and V is TRBV7-8; a weak D match, TRBD1 (6 bases). Germline V gene data show CDR1 as SGHVS and CDR2 as FQNEAQ. The germline V and J ends were trimmed by 8 bases and 2 bases, with 22 bases remaining between them. This CDR3 comprises 16 residues. As DNA, the CDR3 is TGTGCCAGCTTTCTAGGGGGTCCGGGGCCCCCCTACGAGCAGTACTTC. This gives the protein CASFLGGPGPPYEQYF.

The V gene is TRBV5-6, the J gene TRBJ1-4, with a possible D match to TRBD1 (5 bases). Germline V gives CDR1 SGHDT, CDR2 YYEEEE. The CDR3 sequence is 11 residues long. The ends were cut back, 7 bases at V and 9 bases at J, with 10 bases in the middle. CDR3 amino acids: CASGTGQKLFF. CDR3 DNA: TGTGCCAGCGGGACGGGGCAAAAACTGTTTTTT.

This clone was observed a single time. This rearrangement joins TRBV5-4 to TRBJ2-1, with D maybe TRBD2 (6 bases). Between the trimmed V and J ends, which lost 1 base and 8 bases, there was a span of 13 bases. The CDR3 is 14 amino acids. Germline V gene sequence: CDR1 SGHNT, CDR2 YYREEE (reference sequence). Here the CDR3 reads CASSLLGLIDEQFF. CDR3 coding DNA: TGTGCCAGCAGCTTGTTGGGACTCATCGATGAGCAGTTCTTC.

The table lists this clone with a count of one. The V and J genes are TRBV5-1 and TRBJ1-2; D remains unclear. This CDR3 has 15 residues. Trimming stripped 0 bases from V and 1 base from J, with 10 bases between. Germline assignment: CDR1 SGHRS and CDR2 YFSETQ. CDR3 DNA: TGCGCCAGCAGCTTGGCGGGAGTCTTTAACTATGGCTACACCTTC. This codes for CASSLAGVFNYGYTF.

The rearrangement joins TRBV19 to TRBJ1-2; TRBD1 agrees at 9 bases. Per germline, CDR1 LNHDA and CDR2 SQIVND (reference sequence). The trim removed 3 bases at V and 6 bases at J, leaving 11 bases unmatched. This CDR3 is built from 16 residues. CDR3 sequence (DNA): TGTGCCAGTAGTATTAGCGTCGCTGGGACAGGGAATGGCTACACCTTC. Amino acid sequence: CASSISVAGTGNGYTF.

The sample holds one count of this clone. The J gene is TRBJ2-3, the V gene TRBV10-3; 7 bases map to TRBD2. J gave up 1 base and V 0 bases, and 7 bases lay outside the gene matches. Germline V lookup: CDR1 ENHRY, CDR2 SYGVKD. This CDR3 comprises 17 residues. The DNA of the CDR3 is TGTGCCATCAGTGAGTCGATAGGGGCGGGGGGCACAGATACGCAGTATTTT. This sequence encodes CAISESIGAGGTDTQYF.

The chain carries TRBV29-1 and TRBJ2-6; D remains ambiguous. Germline V gene lookup returns CDR1 SQVTM and CDR2 ANQGSEA. Trimming left V 4 bases short and J 4 bases short, with 11 bases between. The CDR3 covers 14 residues. CDR3 region: CSVAVNLGANVLTF. In DNA form, the CDR3 reads TGCAGCGTTGCAGTAAACTTAGGGGCCAACGTCCTGACTTTC. The whole variable domain, filled in from reference TRBV29-1 and TRBJ2-6, reads SAVISQKPSRDICQRGTSLTIQCQVDSQVTMMFWYRQQPGQSLTLIATANQGSEATYESGFVIDKFPISRPNLTFSTLTVSNMSPEDSSIYLCSVAVNLGANVLTFGAGSRLTVL.

The rearrangement links TRBV7-9 to TRBJ2-2; D is undetermined. This CDR3 is 16 amino acids long. CDR1 and CDR2 from the germline V gene are SEHNR and FQNEAQ (reference sequence). V was cut by 1 base and J by 4 bases, with 13 bases left in between. CDR3 amino acids: CASSLGVGSSTGELFF. The CDR3, as DNA: TGTGCCAGCAGCTTAGGGGTGGGCTCGAGCACCGGGGAGCTGTTTTTT.

To note about this clone: At the DNA level, this CDR3 is encoded by other sequences in the same sample as well. The rearrangement joins TRBV7-2 to TRBJ2-5, with D unresolved. The V and J ends lost 1 base and 4 bases respectively, with 1 base between them. Germline V gives CDR1 SGHTA, CDR2 FQGNSA. This CDR3 spans 11 amino acids. The CDR3 sequence is CASSLVETQYF. As DNA, the CDR3 is TGTGCCAGCAGCTTAGTAGAGACCCAGTACTTC.

This clone was detected only once. The chain uses TRBV10-3 and TRBJ2-3; 7 nucleotides match TRBD2. There are 16 residues in the CDR3. The J segment lost 1 base and the V segment lost 1 base, leaving 5 bases of the junction unmatched. CDR1 is ENHRY and CDR2 is SYGVKD in the germline V gene. CDR3 sequence: CAISEWLAEGTDTQYF. As DNA, the CDR3 is TGTGCCATCAGTGAGTGGCTAGCGGAGGGCACAGATACGCAGTATTTT.

Details on this clone: The sample carries other DNA sequences with the same CDR3. The chain links TRBV7-2 to TRBJ2-5; the D is unclear. The CDR3 extends over 13 amino acids. The germline gives CDR1 SGHTA, CDR2 FQGNSA. V was shortened by 2 bases and J by 3 bases, with 7 bases between the two germline ends. The CDR3: CASSLNRKETQYF. The CDR3 coding sequence is TGTGCCAGCAGCTTAAATCGGAAAGAGACCCAGTACTTC. Full variable domain (missing parts from reference TRBV7-2 and TRBJ2-5): GAGVSQSPSNKVTEKGKDVELRCDPISGHTALYWYRQSLGQGLEFLIYFQGNSAPDKSGLPSDRFSAERTGGSVSTLTIQRTQQEDSAVYLCASSLNRKETQYFGPGTRLLVL.

This clone has a count of ten or more. The chain joins TRBV13 to TRBJ2-2; 13 nucleotides agree with TRBD2. The length of the CDR3 is 19 residues. After removal of 5 bases from V and 1 base from J, the junction contained 10 bases not matched to a gene. The V gene's germline CDR1 is PRHDT and CDR2 FYEKMQ (reference sequence). The CDR3 here is CASSLRLAGGWGNTGELFF. CDR3 bases: TGTGCCAGCAGCCTGCGACTAGCGGGGGGCTGGGGGAACACCGGGGAGCTGTTTTTT.

J is TRBJ1-6 and V is TRBV19; no firm D call. CDR1 LNHDA and CDR2 SQIVND come from the germline V gene (reference sequence). V gave up 0 bases and J gave up 14 bases, with 8 bases separating them. This CDR3 is built from 12 residues. The CDR3 spells CASSIDNRALHF. The CDR3 DNA sequence: TGTGCCAGTAGTATAGATAATAGGGCCCTCCACTTT. Looking up the rest from reference TRBV19 and TRBJ1-6 gives the full variable domain: DGGITQSPKYLFRKEGQNVTLSCEQNLNHDAMYWYRQDPGQGLRLIYYSQIVNDFQKGDIAEGYSVSREKKESFPLTVTSAQKNPTAFYLCASSIDNRALHFGNGTRLTVT.

This clone was seen only a few times. This chain uses TRBV6-1 with TRBJ1-1; no clear D. This CDR3 is built from 12 residues. Trimming cost V 6 bases and J 4 bases, with 9 bases left between them. The germline gives CDR1 MNHNS, CDR2 SASEGT. CDR3 in amino acids: CASRVPSTEAFF. CDR3 nucleotide sequence: TGTGCCAGCAGGGTACCTAGCACTGAAGCTTTCTTT.

The genes are TRBV10-3 and TRBJ1-1; no definite D call. The CDR3 is 13 residues long. Germline-derived CDR1 and CDR2 are ENHRY and SYGVKD. Trimming took off 6 bases at V and 1 base at J, with 9 bases between the two ends. CDR3 protein: CAISNRENTEAFF. The DNA of the CDR3 is TGTGCCATCAGCAACCGGGAGAACACTGAAGCTTTCTTT.

This chain uses TRBV7-9 with TRBJ2-3; D is unclear. This CDR3 has 15 amino acids. Germline values: CDR1 SEHNR, CDR2 FQNEAQ (reference sequence). V lost 2 bases and J lost 0, with 9 bases in between. In DNA form, the CDR3 reads TGTGCCAGCAGCTTATCGCAGCCGAGCACAGATACGCAGTATTTT. Its protein is CASSLSQPSTDTQYF.

The chain is built from TRBV9 and TRBJ2-3, with D unclear. This CDR3 contains 15 residues. Germline loops: CDR1 SGDLS, CDR2 YYNGEE. With 0 bases removed from V and 6 bases from J, the gap between germline ends came to 14 bases. The CDR3 is CASSVEGSPGDTQYF. Written as DNA, the CDR3 is TGTGCCAGCAGCGTAGAGGGTTCCCCCGGGGATACGCAGTATTTT.

The chain uses TRBV28 and TRBJ2-3; 9 bases align to TRBD2. In germline, CDR1 is MDHEN, CDR2 SYDVKM. The CDR3 is made up of 17 amino acids. Losses at the gene ends were 4 bases for V and 3 bases for J; bases not matched to a gene: 11. In nucleotides, the CDR3 is TGTGCCAGCAGTTCCCAGCGGGGGGCCCTTTTAACAGATACGCAGTATTTT. Encoded protein: CASSSQRGALLTDTQYF.

J is TRBJ2-2 and V is TRBV6-5, with D possibly being TRBD1 (5 bases). The CDR3 runs 14 residues. The germline V and J ends were trimmed by 5 bases and 4 bases, with 11 bases remaining between them. Germline lookup yields CDR1 MNHEY and CDR2 SVGAGI. Here the CDR3 reads CASSRGHGTGELFF. The CDR3 coding sequence is TGTGCCAGCAGTAGAGGACATGGCACCGGGGAGCTGTTTTTT.

The chain couples TRBV6-6 to TRBJ1-2, with a possible D match to TRBD1 (6 bases). This CDR3 contains 14 residues. Germline V gene sequence: CDR1 MNHNY, CDR2 SVGAGI (reference sequence). Trimming stripped 2 bases from V and 4 bases from J, with 11 bases between. The CDR3 protein is CASSYGGASYGYTF. The CDR3 DNA reads TGTGCCAGCAGTTACGGGGGGGCATCCTATGGCTACACCTTC.

The chain joins TRBV9 to TRBJ1-3; D not resolved. Germline loops: CDR1 SGDLS, CDR2 YYNGEE. V dropped 5 bases and J dropped 0 bases, with 9 bases sitting between them. This CDR3 comprises 14 residues. The CDR3 is CASSGENSGNTIYF. For the CDR3, the DNA is TGTGCCAGCAGTGGGGAGAACTCTGGAAACACCATATATTTT.

This clone is a singleton in its sample. The rearrangement links TRBV28 to TRBJ1-2, with 8 positions matching TRBD1. The CDR3 is 16 residues long. The V and J ends lost 5 bases and 7 bases, in that order; junction bases with no gene match: 15. Germline assignment: CDR1 MDHEN and CDR2 SYDVKM. Written as DNA, the CDR3 is TGTGCCAGCAGTCCGCCTGTTCGGACAGGGTCGAGTGGCTACACCTTC. Translating gives CASSPPVRTGSSGYTF.

CDR3 in amino acids: CASSYSGSTSNQPQHF. DNA of the CDR3: TGTGCCAGCAGTTATAGCGGGAGCACTAGCAATCAGCCCCAGCATTTT. This chain links TRBV6-5 with TRBJ1-5; D is unresolved. CDR1 MNHEY and CDR2 SVGAGI come from the germline V gene. V lost 3 bases to trimming and J lost 0 bases, with 12 bases between them. This CDR3 has 16 residues.

The chain joins TRBV6-6 to TRBJ1-2, with TRBD1 as a possible D gene (6 bases). The CDR3 consists of 14 residues. The V and J ends lost 5 bases and 3 bases respectively, with 13 bases between them. Germline V gives CDR1 MNHNY, CDR2 SVGAGI (reference sequence). The DNA for the CDR3 is TGTGCCAGCAGTAGACAGGCGCCGGACTATGGCTACACCTTC. It translates to CASSRQAPDYGYTF.

This sequence joins TRBV5-5 and TRBJ2-7; no clear D gene. This CDR3 spans 12 amino acids. The germline V gene encodes CDR1 SGHKS and CDR2 YYEKEE (reference sequence). Trimming pared 1 base from V and 4 bases from J, leaving 6 bases between. CDR3: CASSLTGYEQYF. DNA of the CDR3: TGTGCCAGCAGCTTGACGGGTTACGAGCAGTACTTC.

This clone appeared a single time. The chain couples TRBV27 to TRBJ1-6; 9 bases align to TRBD1. Germline assignment: CDR1 MNHEY and CDR2 SMNVEV (reference sequence). The CDR3 totals 14 residues. The V and J ends lost 4 bases and 9 bases, in that order; junction bases with no gene match: 4. CDR3 sequence (DNA): TGTGCCAGCAGTTCGGGACAGGGCTTTTCACCCCTCCACTTT. This codes for CASSSGQGFSPLHF.

In regard to this clone: The same CDR3 arises from other DNA sequences in this sample as well. This sequence joins TRBV2 and TRBJ2-7; D gene unclear. This CDR3 comprises 10 residues. Germline values: CDR1 SNHLY, CDR2 FYNNEI. V was clipped by 6 bases and J by 3 bases, with 3 bases between them. DNA of the CDR3: TGTGCCAGCAGGGGCTACGAGCAGTACTTC. Its protein product is CASRGYEQYF.

The chain employs TRBV4-1 and TRBJ1-6; maybe TRBD1 (6 bases). From germline, CDR1 is MGHRA and CDR2 YSYEKL. CDR3 length equals 16 residues. With 1 base removed from V and 8 bases from J, the gap between germline ends came to 15 bases. DNA for the CDR3: TGCGCCAGCAGCCAAGGGGGACCGGGGACATATTCACCCCTCCACTTT. This codes for CASSQGGPGTYSPLHF.